The rows below give T cell receptor beta chains drawn from one sample of a study of T-cell reconstitution after alpha-beta-depleted transplantation in children. TCRdb used MiXCR to reprocess the PCR reads, holding one entry per CDR3 protein. The table records around 600,000 distinct CDR3 sequences, about 11% of them present only once. The sample consisted of PBMCs from the stem cell graft donor, taken from the stem cell graft. The source is a human donor who donated a stem cell graft to a child with acute myeloid leukemia. Both conserved end residues are trimmed from each CDR3. A D gene is named only where the DNA matches it firmly.

>TRBV4-2|.|TRBJ2-3
ASSQDGGATDTQY
>TRBV4-3|TRBD1|TRBJ2-2
ASSPTTGGAETGELF
>TRBV20-1|TRBD2|TRBJ2-3
SAEGETTAGGIDTQY
>TRBV3-1|.|TRBJ2-2
ASSQHPLPESSNTGELF
>TRBV11-2|.|TRBJ2-2
ASSSRTGNTGELF
>TRBV2|TRBD2|TRBJ2-2
ASRNSGMNTGELF
>TRBV6-2/TRBV6-3|.|TRBJ1-1
ASRGRVSTEAF
>TRBV10-3|.|TRBJ2-7
AISPGIKEEY
>TRBV18|.|TRBJ1-1
ASSPGPEAF
>TRBV12-3/TRBV12-4|TRBD1|TRBJ2-5
ASSPDRGRETQY
>TRBV28|TRBD1|TRBJ1-3
ASRRQGGTIY
>TRBV3-1|TRBD1|TRBJ2-1
ASSHQTGARNEQF
>TRBV12-3/TRBV12-4|TRBD2|TRBJ2-7
ASSPRPSGSSSYEQY
>TRBV9|.|TRBJ1-2
ASSAPGRSDGYT
>TRBV11-2|TRBD2|TRBJ2-1
ASSSTSLAGVTPYNEQF
>TRBV6-2/TRBV6-3|.|TRBJ1-4
ASSDGTATNEKLF
>TRBV7-9|.|TRBJ1-6
ASSAQGSNSPLH
>TRBV2|TRBD1|TRBJ2-1
ASSEMPGQGGEQF
>TRBV7-9|TRBD2|TRBJ2-1
ASTPLAGEWNEQF